Following are 9 T cell receptor beta chains from one sample sequenced in a study of T-cell reconstitution after alpha-beta-depleted transplantation in children. Library preparation (for TCRbeta) was performed with unique molecular identifiers. TCRdb fed the PCR reads into MiXCR, producing one record per CDR3 protein. The sample comprises fewer than 350,000 distinct CDR3 sequences, around 10% of which are singletons, and about a quarter rests with the top ten. The specimen comprised peripheral blood, sampled 180 days after TCRalphabeta/CD19-depleted stem cell transplant. The source is a male patient aged 2-15 years who had a stem cell transplant for chronic granulomatous disease, so the T cells may come from the graft donor.

This clonotype has just a few counts. This chain connects TRBV27 to TRBJ1-2; D is perhaps TRBD1 (5 bases). CDR3 length: 15 amino acids. V gave up 2 bases and J gave up 4 bases, with 14 bases separating them. The germline V gene has CDR1 MNHEY and CDR2 SMNVEV (reference sequence). DNA of the CDR3: TGTGCCAGCAGTTTAGGGGCAGGGCTGGGCTATGGCTACACCTTC. The encoded protein is CASSLGAGLGYGYTF.

This clonotype was detected only a few times. V gene TRBV7-2 combines with J gene TRBJ2-5; the match to TRBD2 covers 8 bases. The CDR3 runs to 17 residues. Germline assignment: CDR1 SGHTA and CDR2 FQGNSA. V lost 0 bases to trimming and J lost 2 bases; unmatched junction nucleotides: 8. CDR3 sequence (DNA): TGTGCCAGCAGCTTAGCGACGGGGGGGGCAGTACAAGAGACCCAGTACTTC. It yields the protein CASSLATGGAVQETQYF.

In this sample, this clonotype turned up many times. V usage is TRBV11-2 and J usage is TRBJ2-3; D not certain. The CDR3 consists of 13 residues. V lost 4 bases, J lost 3 bases, and 8 bases lay in between. In germline, CDR1 is SGHAT, CDR2 FQNNGV. The CDR3 coding sequence is TGTGCCAGCAGCTCTCGGACGACAGATACGCAGTATTTT. It codes for CASSSRTTDTQYF.

The table lists this clonotype with many counts. The chain carries TRBV20-1 and TRBJ2-3; 7 bases are a match to TRBD2. The trim removed 6 bases at V and 0 bases at J, leaving 6 bases unmatched. Germline values: CDR1 DFQATT, CDR2 SNEGSKA (reference sequence). The CDR3 is 14 amino acids. In DNA, the CDR3 is TGCAGTGCACCGTCCGGGGGGAGCACAGATACGCAGTATTTT. It specifies CSAPSGGSTDTQYF.

This clonotype was counted at least ten times. The chain combines TRBV5-5 with TRBJ2-2, with D maybe TRBD1 (6 bases). There are 13 residues in the CDR3. Germline V lookup: CDR1 SGHKS, CDR2 YYEKEE (reference sequence). Trimming shortened V by 0 bases and J by 9 bases, and 9 bases separated the two germline ends. The CDR3 loop reads CASSLEQGWELFF. The CDR3 DNA reads TGTGCCAGCAGCTTGGAACAGGGATGGGAGCTGTTTTTT.

Remarks on this clonotype: Being one base from a much bigger clone, this may be a read error. The chain employs TRBV6-2 or TRBV6-3 and TRBJ2-2, with D unresolved. CDR1 and CDR2 (germline): MNHEY, SVGEGT. CDR3 length equals 12 residues. The germline V and J ends were trimmed by 7 bases and 2 bases, with 5 bases remaining between them. The CDR3 loop is CASTFNTGELFF. CDR3 bases: TGTGCCAGCACCTTTAACACCGGGGAGCTGTTTTTT.

The sample holds many counts of this clonotype. Here the CDR3 DNA reads TGTGCCAGCTCACCACGAGTACTAGCGGAGAGCACAGATACGCAGTATTTT. This translates into CASSPRVLAESTDTQYF. This chain uses TRBV18 with TRBJ2-3; 8 bases agree with TRBD2. Germline CDR1 KGHSH, CDR2 LQKENI. J lost 0 bases, V lost 1 base, and 6 bases had no gene match. This CDR3 contains 17 residues. The variable domain in full, with the rest retrieved from reference TRBV18 and TRBJ2-3, is NAGVMQNPRHLVRRRGQEARLRCSPMKGHSHVYWYRQLPEEGLKFMVYLQKENIIDESGMPKERFSAEFPKEGPSILRIQQVVRGDSAAYFCASSPRVLAESTDTQYFGPGTRLTVL.

This clonotype was seen just once. A much more abundant neighbour one base away suggests this may be a read error. V is TRBV7-6 and J is TRBJ1-5, with D perhaps matching TRBD1 (5 bases). The CDR3 consists of 14 residues. V gave up 5 bases and J gave up 3 bases, with 11 bases separating them. Germline-derived CDR1 and CDR2 are SGHVS and FNYEAQ. The CDR3 reads CASSLGGNNQPQHF. In DNA, the CDR3 is TGTGCCAGCAGCCTCGGGGGGAACAATCAGCCCCAGCATTTT.

Many counts were recorded for this clonotype. The junction does not match germline at one end; this may be a read error. The chain combines TRBV12-3 or TRBV12-4 with TRBJ2-1; tentatively, D is TRBD1 (6 bases). This CDR3 has 12 residues. The CDR3: CASRAKGHPTIF. In DNA form, the CDR3 reads TGTGCCAGCAGGGCGAAGGGACACCCTACAATCTTC.